The clone carrying this T cell receptor (beta chain) was seen repeatedly, ten times or more. Its target is not known. The sample comes from a study of radiation and T cells in renal cell carcinoma. Profiled with immunoSEQ multiplex PCR; TCRdb holds only in-frame clones, not every one. The sample contains 100,000 to 150,000 clones, around 81% of which appear only once. Findings of the study overall: From baseline, blood top tumor clonotypes peaked at 2 weeks post-radiation.

Time point described: blood 2 weeks post-SBRT. Indicated treatment: 15 Gy SBRT to primary tumor, nephrectomy 4 weeks later. The patient's renal cell carcinoma had clear cell pathology. This clonotype was sampled from a man aged 45 to 65 with renal cell carcinoma. The sample was blood, taken from a patient whose treatment included radiotherapy and nephrectomy.

In DNA, the CDR3 is TGCAGTGCTAGAGATCACGAGAGAGCTTTCTTT. Amino acid sequence: CSARDHERAFF. This rearrangement joins TRBV20-1 to TRBJ1-1, with D hard to call. Trimming removed 0 bases from V and 10 bases from J, with 9 bases in between. The CDR3 consists of 11 residues. In germline, CDR1 is DFQATT, CDR2 SNEGSKA (reference sequence).